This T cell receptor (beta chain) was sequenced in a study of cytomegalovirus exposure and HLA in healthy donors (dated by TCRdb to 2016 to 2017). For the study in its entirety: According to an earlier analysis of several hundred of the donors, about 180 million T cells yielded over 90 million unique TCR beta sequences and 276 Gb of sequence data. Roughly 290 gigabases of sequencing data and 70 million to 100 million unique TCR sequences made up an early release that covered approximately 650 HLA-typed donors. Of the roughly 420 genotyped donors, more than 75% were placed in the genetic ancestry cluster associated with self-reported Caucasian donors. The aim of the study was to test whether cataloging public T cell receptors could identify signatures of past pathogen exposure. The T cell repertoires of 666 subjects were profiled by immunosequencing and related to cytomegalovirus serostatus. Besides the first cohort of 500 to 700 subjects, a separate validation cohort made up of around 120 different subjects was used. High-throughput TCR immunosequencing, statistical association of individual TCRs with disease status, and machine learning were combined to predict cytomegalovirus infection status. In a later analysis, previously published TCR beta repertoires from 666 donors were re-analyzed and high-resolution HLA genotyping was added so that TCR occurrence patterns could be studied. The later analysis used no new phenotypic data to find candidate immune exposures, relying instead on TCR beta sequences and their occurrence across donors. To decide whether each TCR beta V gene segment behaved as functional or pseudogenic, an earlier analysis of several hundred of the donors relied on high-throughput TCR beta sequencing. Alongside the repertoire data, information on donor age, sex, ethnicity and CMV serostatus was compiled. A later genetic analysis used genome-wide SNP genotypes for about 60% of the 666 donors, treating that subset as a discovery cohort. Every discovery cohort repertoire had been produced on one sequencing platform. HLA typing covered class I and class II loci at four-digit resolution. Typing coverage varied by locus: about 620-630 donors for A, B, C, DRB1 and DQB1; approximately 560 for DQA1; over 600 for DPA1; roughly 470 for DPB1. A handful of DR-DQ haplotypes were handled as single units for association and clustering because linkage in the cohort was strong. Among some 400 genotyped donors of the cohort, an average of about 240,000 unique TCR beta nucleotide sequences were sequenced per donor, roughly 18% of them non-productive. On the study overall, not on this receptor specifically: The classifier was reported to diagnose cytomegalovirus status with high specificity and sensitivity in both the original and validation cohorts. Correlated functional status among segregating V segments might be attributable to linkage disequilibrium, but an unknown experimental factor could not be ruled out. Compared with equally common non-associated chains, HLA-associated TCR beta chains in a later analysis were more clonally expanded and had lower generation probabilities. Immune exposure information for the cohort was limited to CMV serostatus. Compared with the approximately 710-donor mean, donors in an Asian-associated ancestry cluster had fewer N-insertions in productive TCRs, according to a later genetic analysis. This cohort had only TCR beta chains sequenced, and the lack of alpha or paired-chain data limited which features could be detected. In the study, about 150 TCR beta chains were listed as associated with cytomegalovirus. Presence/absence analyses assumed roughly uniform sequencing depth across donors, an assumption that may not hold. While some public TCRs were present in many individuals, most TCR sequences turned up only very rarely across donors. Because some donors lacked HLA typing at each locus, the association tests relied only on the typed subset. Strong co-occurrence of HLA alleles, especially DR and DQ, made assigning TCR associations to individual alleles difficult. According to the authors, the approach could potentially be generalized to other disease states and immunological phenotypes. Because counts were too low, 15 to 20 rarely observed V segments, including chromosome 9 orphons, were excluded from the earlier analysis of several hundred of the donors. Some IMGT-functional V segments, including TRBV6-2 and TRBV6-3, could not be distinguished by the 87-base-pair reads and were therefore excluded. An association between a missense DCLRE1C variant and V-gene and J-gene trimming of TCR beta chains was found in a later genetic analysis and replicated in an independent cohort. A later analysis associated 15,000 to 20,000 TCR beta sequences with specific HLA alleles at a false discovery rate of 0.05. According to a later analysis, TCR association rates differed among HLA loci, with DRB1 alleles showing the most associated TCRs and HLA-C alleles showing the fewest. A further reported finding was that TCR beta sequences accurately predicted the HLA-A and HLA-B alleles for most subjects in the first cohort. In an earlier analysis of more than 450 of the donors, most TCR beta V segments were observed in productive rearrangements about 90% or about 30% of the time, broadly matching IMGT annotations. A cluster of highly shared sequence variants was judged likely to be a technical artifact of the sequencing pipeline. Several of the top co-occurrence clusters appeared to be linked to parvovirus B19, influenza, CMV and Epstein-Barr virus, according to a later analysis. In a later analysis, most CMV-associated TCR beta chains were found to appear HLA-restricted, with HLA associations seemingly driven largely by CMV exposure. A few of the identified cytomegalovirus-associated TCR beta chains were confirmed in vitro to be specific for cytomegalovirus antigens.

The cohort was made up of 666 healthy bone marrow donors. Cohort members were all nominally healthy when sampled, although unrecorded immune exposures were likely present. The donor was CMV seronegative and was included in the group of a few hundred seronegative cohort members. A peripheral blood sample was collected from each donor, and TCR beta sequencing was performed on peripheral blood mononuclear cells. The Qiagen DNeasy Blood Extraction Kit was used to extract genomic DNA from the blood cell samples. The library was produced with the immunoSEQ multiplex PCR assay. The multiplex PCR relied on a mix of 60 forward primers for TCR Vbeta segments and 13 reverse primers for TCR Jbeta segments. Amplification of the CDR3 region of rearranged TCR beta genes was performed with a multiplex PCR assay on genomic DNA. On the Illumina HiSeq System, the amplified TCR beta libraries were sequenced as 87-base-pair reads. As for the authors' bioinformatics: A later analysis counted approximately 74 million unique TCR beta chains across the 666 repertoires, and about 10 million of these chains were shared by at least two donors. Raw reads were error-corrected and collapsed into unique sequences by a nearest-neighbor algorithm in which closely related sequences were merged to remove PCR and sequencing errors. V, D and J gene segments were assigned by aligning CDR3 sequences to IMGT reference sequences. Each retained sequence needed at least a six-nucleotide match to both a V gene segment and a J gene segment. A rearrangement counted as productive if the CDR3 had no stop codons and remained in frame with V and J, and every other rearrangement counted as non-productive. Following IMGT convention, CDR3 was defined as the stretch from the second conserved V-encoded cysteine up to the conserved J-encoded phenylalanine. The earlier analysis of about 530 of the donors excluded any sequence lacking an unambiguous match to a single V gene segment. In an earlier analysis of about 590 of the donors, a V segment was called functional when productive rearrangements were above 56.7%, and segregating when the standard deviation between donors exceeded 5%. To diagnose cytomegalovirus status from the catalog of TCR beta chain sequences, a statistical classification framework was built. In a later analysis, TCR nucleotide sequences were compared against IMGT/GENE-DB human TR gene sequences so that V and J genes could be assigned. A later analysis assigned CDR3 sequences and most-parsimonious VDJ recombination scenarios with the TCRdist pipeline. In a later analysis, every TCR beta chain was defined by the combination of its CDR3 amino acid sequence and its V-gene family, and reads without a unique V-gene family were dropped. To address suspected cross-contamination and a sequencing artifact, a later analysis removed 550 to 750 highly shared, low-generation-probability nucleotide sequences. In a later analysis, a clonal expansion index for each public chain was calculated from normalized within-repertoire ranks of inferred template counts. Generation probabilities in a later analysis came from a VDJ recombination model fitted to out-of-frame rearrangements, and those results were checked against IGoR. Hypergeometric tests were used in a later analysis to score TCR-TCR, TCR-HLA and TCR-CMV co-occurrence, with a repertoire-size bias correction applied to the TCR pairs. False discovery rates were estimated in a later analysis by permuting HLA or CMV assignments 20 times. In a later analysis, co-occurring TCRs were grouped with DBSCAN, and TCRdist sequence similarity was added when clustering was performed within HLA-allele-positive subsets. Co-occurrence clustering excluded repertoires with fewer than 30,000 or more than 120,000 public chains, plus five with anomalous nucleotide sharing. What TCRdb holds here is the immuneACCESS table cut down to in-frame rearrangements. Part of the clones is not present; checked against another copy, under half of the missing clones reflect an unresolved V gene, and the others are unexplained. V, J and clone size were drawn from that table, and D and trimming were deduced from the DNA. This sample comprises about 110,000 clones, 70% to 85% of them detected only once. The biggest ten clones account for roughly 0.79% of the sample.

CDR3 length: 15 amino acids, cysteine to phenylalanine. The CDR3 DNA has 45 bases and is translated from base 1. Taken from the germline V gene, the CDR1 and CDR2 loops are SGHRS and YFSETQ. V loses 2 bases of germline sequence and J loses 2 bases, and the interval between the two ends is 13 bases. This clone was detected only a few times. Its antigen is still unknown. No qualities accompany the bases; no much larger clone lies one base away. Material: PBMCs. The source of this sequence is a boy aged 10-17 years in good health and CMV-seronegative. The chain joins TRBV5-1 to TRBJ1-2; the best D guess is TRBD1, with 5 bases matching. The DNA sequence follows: TGCGCCAGCAGCTTAGTCGGGGGATCAAACTATGGCTACACCTTC. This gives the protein CASSLVGGSNYGYTF. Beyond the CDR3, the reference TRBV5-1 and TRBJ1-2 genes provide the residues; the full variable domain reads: KAGVTQTPRYLIKTRGQQVTLSCSPISGHRSVSWYQQTPGQGLQFLFEYFSETQRNKGNFPGRFSGRQFSNSRSEMNVSTLELGDSALYLCASSLVGGSNYGYTFGSGTRLTVV.